This T cell receptor beta chain was identified in a study of blood T cell repertoires in COVID-19. Original analysis: Estimated nucleated cell counts came from reference gene primer amplification. The data were produced by immunoSEQ multiplex PCR, yet TCRdb's version contains in-frame clones alone and is incomplete. The V and J calls and clone size were taken over from that table, and D and trimming were inferred from the DNA. The data show under 450,000 clones, about nine tenths seen once. This CDR3 is built from 15 residues. Germline loops: CDR1 MNHEY, CDR2 SMNVEV (reference sequence). V gave up 10 bases and J gave up 5 bases; unmatched junction bases: 11.

The receptor was derived from a woman in her thirties or forties who had been exposed to COVID-19. Source material: PBMCs or T cells enriched from blood (not recorded which). The rearrangement uses TRBV27 and TRBJ1-5; 10 bases are shared with TRBD1. The DNA for the CDR3 is TGTGCCAAGGTAGACAGGGGGCGATTGGATCAGCCCCAGCATTTT. Its protein product is CAKVDRGRLDQPQHF.